The table lists the clone carrying this T cell receptor beta chain with a count of one. The source of the sample is a study of blood T cell repertoires in COVID-19. Study context: PBMCs, B-cell-depleted T cells, or T cells provided the cDNA or gDNA that made up the material.

CDR1 GTSNPN and CDR2 SVGIG come from the germline V gene (reference sequence). The length of the CDR3 is 14 residues. The J segment lost 4 bases and the V segment lost 0 bases, leaving 0 bases of the junction unmatched. Clones were sequenced by immunoSEQ multiplex PCR, and TCRdb holds only the in-frame ones, with some missing. The sample includes fewer than 600,000 clones, 88% seen only once; the top ten take 1.5% to 2%. Assignments of participants to cohorts depended upon their own reported clinical history. Two negative PCRs, clearance, or symptom resolution characterized the recovered Cohort 3 donors.

This TCR was sampled from a woman in her thirties or forties who had recovered from COVID-19. This chain links TRBV30 with TRBJ2-3; 11 bases match TRBD2. Sequences were obtained from PBMCs or T cells enriched from blood (not recorded which). The CDR3 here is CAWSVLAGADTQYF. DNA for the CDR3: TGTGCCTGGAGTGTACTAGCGGGAGCAGATACGCAGTATTTT.